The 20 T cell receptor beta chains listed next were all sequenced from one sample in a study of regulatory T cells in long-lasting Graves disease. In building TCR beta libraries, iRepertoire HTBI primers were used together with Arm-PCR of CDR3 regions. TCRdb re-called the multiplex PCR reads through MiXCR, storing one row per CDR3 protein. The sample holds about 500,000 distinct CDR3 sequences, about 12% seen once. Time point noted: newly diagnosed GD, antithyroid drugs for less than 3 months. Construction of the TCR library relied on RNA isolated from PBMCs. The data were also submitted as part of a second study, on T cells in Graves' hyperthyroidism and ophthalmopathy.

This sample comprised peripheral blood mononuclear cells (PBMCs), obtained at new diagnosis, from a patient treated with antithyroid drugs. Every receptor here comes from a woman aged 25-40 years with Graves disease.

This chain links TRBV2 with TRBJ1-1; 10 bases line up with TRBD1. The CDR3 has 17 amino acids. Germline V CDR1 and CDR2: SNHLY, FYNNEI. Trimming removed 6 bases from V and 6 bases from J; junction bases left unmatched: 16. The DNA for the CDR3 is TGTGCCAGCAGCTTAATGGCTGGGACAGGGGTTAACGCTGAAGCTTTCTTT. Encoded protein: CASSLMAGTGVNAEAFF.

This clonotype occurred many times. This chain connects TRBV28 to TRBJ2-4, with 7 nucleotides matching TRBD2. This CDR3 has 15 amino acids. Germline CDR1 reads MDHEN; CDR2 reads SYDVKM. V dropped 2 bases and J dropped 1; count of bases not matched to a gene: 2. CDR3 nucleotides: TGTGCCAGCAGTTTACGCGGGAGTGCCAAAAACATTCAGTACTTC. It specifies CASSLRGSAKNIQYF.

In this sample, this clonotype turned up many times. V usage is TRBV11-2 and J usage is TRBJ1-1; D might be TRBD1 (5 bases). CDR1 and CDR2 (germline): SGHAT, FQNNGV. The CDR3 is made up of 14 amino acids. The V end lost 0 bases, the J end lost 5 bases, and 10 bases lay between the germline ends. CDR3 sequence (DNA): TGTGCCAGCAGCTTAGAAGCAGGGAGGACTGAAGCTTTCTTT. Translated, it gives CASSLEAGRTEAFF.

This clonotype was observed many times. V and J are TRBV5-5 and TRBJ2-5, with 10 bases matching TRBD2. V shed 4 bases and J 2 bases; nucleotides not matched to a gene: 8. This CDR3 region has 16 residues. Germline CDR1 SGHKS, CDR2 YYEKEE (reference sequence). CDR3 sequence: CASSPGTSAIQETQYF. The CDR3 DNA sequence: TGTGCCAGCAGCCCCGGGACTAGCGCAATACAAGAGACCCAGTACTTC.

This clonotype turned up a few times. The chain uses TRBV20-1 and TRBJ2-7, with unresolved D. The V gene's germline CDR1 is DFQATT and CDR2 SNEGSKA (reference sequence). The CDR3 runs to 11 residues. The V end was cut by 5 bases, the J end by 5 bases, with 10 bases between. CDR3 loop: CSALVVDEQYF. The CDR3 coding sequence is TGCAGTGCTCTCGTTGTGGACGAGCAGTACTTC.

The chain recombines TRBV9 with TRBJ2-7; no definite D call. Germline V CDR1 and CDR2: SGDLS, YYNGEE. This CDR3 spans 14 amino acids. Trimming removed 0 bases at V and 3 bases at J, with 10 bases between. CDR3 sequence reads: CASSVAPEGYEQYF. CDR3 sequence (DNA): TGTGCCAGCAGCGTAGCTCCAGAAGGCTACGAGCAGTACTTC. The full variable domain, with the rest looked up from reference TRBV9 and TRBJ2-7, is DSGVTQTPKHLITATGQRVTLRCSPRSGDLSVYWYQQSLDQGLQFLIQYYNGEERAKGNILERFSAQQFPDLHSELNLSSLELGDSALYFCASSVAPEGYEQYFGPGTRLTVT.

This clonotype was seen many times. CDR3: CASSVGAYYGYTF. The CDR3 DNA follows: TGCGCCAGCAGTGTAGGGGCCTACTATGGCTACACCTTC. The chain joins TRBV10-2 to TRBJ1-2, with a possible D match to TRBD1 (5 bases). This CDR3 contains 13 residues. Trimming shortened V by 4 bases and J by 3 bases, and 9 bases separated the two germline ends. CDR1 WSHSY and CDR2 SAAADI come from the germline V gene.

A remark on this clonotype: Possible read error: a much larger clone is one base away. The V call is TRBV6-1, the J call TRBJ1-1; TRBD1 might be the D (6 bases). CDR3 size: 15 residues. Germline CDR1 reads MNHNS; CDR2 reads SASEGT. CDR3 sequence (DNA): TGTGCCAGCAGTCCAGGGGACACTCGGAACACTGAAGCTTCCTTT. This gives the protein CASSPGDTRNTEASF.

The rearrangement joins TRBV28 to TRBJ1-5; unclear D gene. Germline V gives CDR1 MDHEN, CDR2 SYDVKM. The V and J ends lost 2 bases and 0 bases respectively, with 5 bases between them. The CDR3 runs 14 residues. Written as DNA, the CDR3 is TGTGCCAGCAGTTTACCAGTTAGCAATCAGCCCCAGCATTTT. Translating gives CASSLPVSNQPQHF.

The CDR3 is CSVVENTEAFF. CDR3 nucleotide sequence: TGCAGCGTTGTCGAGAACACTGAAGCTTTCTTT. The rearrangement links TRBV29-1 to TRBJ1-1, with no clear D. The CDR3 consists of 11 residues. The germline V gene encodes CDR1 SQVTM and CDR2 ANQGSEA. V was pared by 4 bases and J by 1 base, with 4 bases between.

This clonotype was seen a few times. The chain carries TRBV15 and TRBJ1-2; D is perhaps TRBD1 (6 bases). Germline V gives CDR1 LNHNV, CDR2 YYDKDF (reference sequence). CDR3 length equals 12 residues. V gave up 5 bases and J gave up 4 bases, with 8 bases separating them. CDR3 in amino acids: CATSGGAYGYTF. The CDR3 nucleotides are TGTGCCACCAGCGGGGGCGCCTATGGCTACACCTTC.

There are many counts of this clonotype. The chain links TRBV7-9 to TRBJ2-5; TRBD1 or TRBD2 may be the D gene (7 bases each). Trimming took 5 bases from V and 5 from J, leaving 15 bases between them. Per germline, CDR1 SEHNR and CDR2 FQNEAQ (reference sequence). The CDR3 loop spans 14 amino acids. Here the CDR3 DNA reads TGTGCCAGCAGCCGCAACAGGGGAGGGGAGACCCAGTACTTC. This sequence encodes CASSRNRGGETQYF.

The CDR3: CASSYLAGVETQYF. CDR3 in DNA: TGTGCCAGCAGCTATTTAGCGGGAGTGGAGACCCAGTACTTC. This sequence joins TRBV13 and TRBJ2-5; 9 bases line up with TRBD2. The CDR3 spans 14 residues. Germline-derived CDR1 and CDR2 are PRHDT and FYEKMQ (reference sequence). The J segment lost 5 bases and the V segment lost 4 bases, leaving 5 bases of the junction unmatched.

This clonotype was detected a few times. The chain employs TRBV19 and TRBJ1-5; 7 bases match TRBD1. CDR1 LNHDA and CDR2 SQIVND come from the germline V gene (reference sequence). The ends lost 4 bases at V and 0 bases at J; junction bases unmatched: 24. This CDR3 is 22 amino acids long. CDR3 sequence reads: CASSTDPFIRTGGAYSNQPQHF. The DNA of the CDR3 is TGTGCCAGTAGTACCGACCCCTTCATTAGGACAGGTGGGGCCTATAGCAATCAGCCCCAGCATTTT.

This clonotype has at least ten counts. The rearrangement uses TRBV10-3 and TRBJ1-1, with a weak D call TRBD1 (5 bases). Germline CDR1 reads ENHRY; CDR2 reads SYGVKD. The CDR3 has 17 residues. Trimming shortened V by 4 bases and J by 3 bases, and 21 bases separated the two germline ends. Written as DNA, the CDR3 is TGTGCCATCAGTGGTGGGGGTTCTAGTTTCGAGGACACTGAAGCTTTCTTT. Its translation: CAISGGGSSFEDTEAFF.

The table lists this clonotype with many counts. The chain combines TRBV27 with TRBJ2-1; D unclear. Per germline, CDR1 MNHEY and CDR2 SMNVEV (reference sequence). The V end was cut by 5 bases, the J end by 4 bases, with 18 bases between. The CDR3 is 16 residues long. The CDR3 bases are TGTGCCAGCAGTCCTGGGAAACTTACCAGTTACAATGAGCAGTTCTTC. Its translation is CASSPGKLTSYNEQFF.

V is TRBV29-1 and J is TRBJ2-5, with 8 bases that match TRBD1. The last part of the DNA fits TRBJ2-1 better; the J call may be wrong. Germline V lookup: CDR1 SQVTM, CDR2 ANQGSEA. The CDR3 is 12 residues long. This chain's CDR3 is CSVTTGGNEQFF. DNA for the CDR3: TGCAGCGTCACTACAGGGGGCAATGAGCAGTTCTTC.

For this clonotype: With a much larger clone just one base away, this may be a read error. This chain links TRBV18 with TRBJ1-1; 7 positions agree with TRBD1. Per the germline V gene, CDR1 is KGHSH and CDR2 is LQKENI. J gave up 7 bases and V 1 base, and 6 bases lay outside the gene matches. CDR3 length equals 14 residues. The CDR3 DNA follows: TGTGCCAGCTCACCACAGACAGGGACCATTGAAGCTTTCTTT. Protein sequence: CASSPQTGTIEAFF.

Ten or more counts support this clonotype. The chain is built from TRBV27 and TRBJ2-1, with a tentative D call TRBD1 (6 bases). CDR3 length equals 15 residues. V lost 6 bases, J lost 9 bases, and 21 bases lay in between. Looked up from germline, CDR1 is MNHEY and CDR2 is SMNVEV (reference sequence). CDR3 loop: CASSLTGIFIGEQFF. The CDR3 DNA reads TGTGCCAGCAGCTTGACAGGAATTTTTATCGGTGAGCAGTTCTTC.

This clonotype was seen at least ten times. The CDR3, as DNA: TGCAGTGCTGAATACCCGGGACAGGGTTACGAGCAGTACTTC. It translates to CSAEYPGQGYEQYF. The chain links TRBV20-1 to TRBJ2-7, with 9 nucleotides matching TRBD1. Germline CDR1 reads DFQATT; CDR2 reads SNEGSKA (reference sequence). The CDR3 has 14 amino acids. The V and J ends lost 5 bases and 4 bases, in that order; junction bases with no gene match: 9.